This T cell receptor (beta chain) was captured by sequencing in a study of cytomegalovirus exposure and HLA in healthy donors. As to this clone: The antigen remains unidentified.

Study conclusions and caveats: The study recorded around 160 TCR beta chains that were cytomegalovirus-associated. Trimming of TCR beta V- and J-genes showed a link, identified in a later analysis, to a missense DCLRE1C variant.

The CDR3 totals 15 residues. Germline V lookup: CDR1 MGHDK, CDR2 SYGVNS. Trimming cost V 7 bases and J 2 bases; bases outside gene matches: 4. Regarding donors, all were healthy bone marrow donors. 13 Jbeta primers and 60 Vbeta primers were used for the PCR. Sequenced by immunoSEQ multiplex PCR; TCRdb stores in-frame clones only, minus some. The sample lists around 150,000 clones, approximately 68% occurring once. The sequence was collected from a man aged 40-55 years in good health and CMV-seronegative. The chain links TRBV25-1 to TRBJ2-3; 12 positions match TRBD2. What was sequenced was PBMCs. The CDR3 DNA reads TGTGCCAGCACCAGACTAGCGGGGGACACAGATACGCAGTATTTT. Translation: CASTRLAGDTDTQYF. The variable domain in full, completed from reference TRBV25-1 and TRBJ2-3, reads EADIYQTPRYLVIGTGKKITLECSQTMGHDKMYWYQQDPGMELHLIHYSYGVNSTEKGDLSSESTVSRIRTEHFPLTLESARPSHTSQYLCASTRLAGDTDTQYFGPGTRLTVL.